The 22 T cell receptor beta chains below come from one sample, sequenced in a study of shared clonotypes between healthy human individuals. Only in-frame clones appear in the TCRdb table, and some are missing; sequencing was by immunoSEQ multiplex PCR. Of about 1.1 million clones listed, around 78% were seen once; the top ten hold around 0.61%. Input material: memory CD4+ T cells from PBMCs. Described subset: CD45RA-negative fraction. The receptor set was obtained from a man aged 18-30 years in good health. Some clones in this sample may be carry-over from other donors' samples.

The chain links TRBV7-9 to TRBJ2-1, with 7 bases aligning to TRBD1. The J segment lost 7 bases and the V segment lost 5 bases, leaving 5 bases of the junction unmatched. This CDR3 comprises 13 residues. Germline V gene lookup returns CDR1 SEHNR and CDR2 FQNEAQ (reference sequence). The CDR3, as DNA: TGTGCCAGCAGCCTACAGGGGATTAATGAGCAGTTCTTC. It specifies CASSLQGINEQFF.

The V call is TRBV30, the J call TRBJ1-2; D possibly corresponds to TRBD1 (5 bases). The CDR3 totals 13 residues. V shed 0 bases and J shed 7 bases, with 12 bases lying between them. Germline assignment: CDR1 GTSNPN and CDR2 SVGIG (reference sequence). CDR3: CAWSVRGVAGYTF. Here the CDR3 DNA reads TGTGCCTGGAGTGTACGGGGGGTAGCTGGCTACACCTTC.

The rearrangement uses TRBV29-1 and TRBJ2-3, with 9 bases lining up with TRBD1. The germline V gene encodes CDR1 SQVTM and CDR2 ANQGSEA. This CDR3 spans 13 amino acids. The CDR3 coding sequence is TGCACCGTGGGGGACAGGGTGACAGATACGCAGTATTTT. Translation: CTVGDRVTDTQYF.

A single count supports this clone. The V gene is TRBV18, the J gene TRBJ2-1; the match to TRBD2 covers 9 bases. V gave up 0 bases and J gave up 9 bases; unmatched junction bases: 9. The CDR3 sequence is 16 residues long. CDR1 is KGHSH and CDR2 is LQKENI in the germline V gene. The DNA for the CDR3 is TGTGCCAGCTCACCACCGGGTCTAGCGGGATGGGGTGAGCAGTTCTTC. This codes for CASSPPGLAGWGEQFF.

The chain is built from TRBV5-1 and TRBJ2-1; D remains ambiguous. V lost 7 bases to trimming and J lost 4 bases, with 6 bases between them. The germline CDR1 and CDR2 sequences are SGHRS and YFSETQ. The CDR3 length is 11 residues. The CDR3 DNA follows: TGCGCCAGCGAGTTTTACAATGAGCAGTTCTTC. This encodes CASEFYNEQFF.

This rearrangement joins TRBV18 to TRBJ1-5; D may be TRBD1 (5 bases). Germline CDR1 KGHSH, CDR2 LQKENI. The CDR3 totals 16 residues. V was pared by 0 bases and J by 6 bases, with 15 bases between. The CDR3 spells CASSPPLGEIGQPQHF. CDR3 in DNA: TGTGCCAGCTCACCACCCTTAGGGGAAATAGGTCAGCCCCAGCATTTT.

The gene calls are TRBV5-1 and TRBJ1-1, with D possibly being TRBD1 (6 bases). CDR1 and CDR2 from the germline V gene are SGHRS and YFSETQ. The V end lost 0 bases, the J end lost 0 bases, and 12 bases lay between the germline ends. This CDR3 is built from 16 residues. The chain's CDR3 is CASSLARGSVNTEAFF. CDR3 nucleotides: TGCGCCAGCAGCTTGGCCAGGGGATCGGTGAACACTGAAGCTTTCTTT.

This clone was found once. The sample has other DNA sequences that encode this CDR3 too. This chain links TRBV7-9 with TRBJ1-1; no clear D. V dropped 6 bases and J dropped 5 bases, with 7 bases sitting between them. This CDR3 has 11 residues. Germline V CDR1 and CDR2: SEHNR, FQNEAQ (reference sequence). The CDR3 nucleotides read TGTGCCAGCAGTTCATATACTGAAGCTTTCTTT. This encodes CASSSYTEAFF.

The rearrangement joins TRBV7-9 to TRBJ1-1, with 11 bases fitting TRBD1. Trimming cost V 5 bases and J 1 base; bases outside gene matches: 6. The germline gives CDR1 SEHNR, CDR2 FQNEAQ (reference sequence). The CDR3 loop spans 16 amino acids. CDR3 sequence reads: CASSPRTGGENTEAFF. The DNA of the CDR3 is TGTGCCAGCAGCCCGCGGACAGGGGGCGAGAACACTGAAGCTTTCTTT.

The genes are TRBV19 and TRBJ1-1; D is undetermined. CDR1 and CDR2 (germline): LNHDA, SQIVND (reference sequence). V lost 1 base, J lost 10 bases, and 7 bases lay in between. This CDR3 has 11 amino acids. The CDR3 DNA reads TGTGCCAGTAGTATAGGGGCTGGAGCTTTCTTT. Translation: CASSIGAGAFF. The variable domain in full, with the rest retrieved from reference TRBV19 and TRBJ1-1, is DGGITQSPKYLFRKEGQNVTLSCEQNLNHDAMYWYRQDPGQGLRLIYYSQIVNDFQKGDIAEGYSVSREKKESFPLTVTSAQKNPTAFYLCASSIGAGAFFGQGTRLTVV.

DNA of the CDR3: TGTGCCACCAGCAGAGAAGGCACAGAGAATGAAAAACTGTTTTTT. It encodes CATSREGTENEKLFF. This rearrangement joins TRBV15 to TRBJ1-4; D uncertain. The CDR3 runs 15 residues. Germline assignment: CDR1 LNHNV and CDR2 YYDKDF (reference sequence). The V gene lost 0 bases and the J gene lost 5 bases, with 10 bases spanning the gap.

This chain uses TRBV5-1 with TRBJ2-1; 8 nucleotides match TRBD2. This CDR3 is 17 amino acids long. Germline trimming cut 1 base from V and 4 bases from J; bases unmatched to any gene: 10. Germline V lookup: CDR1 SGHRS, CDR2 YFSETQ. For the CDR3, the DNA is TGCGCCAGCAGCTTGTGGGCGGGAGGAGTTGCATACAATGAGCAGTTCTTC. Its protein product is CASSLWAGGVAYNEQFF.

V usage is TRBV5-1 and J usage is TRBJ1-2; 9 bases are shared with TRBD1. Trimming at V came to 4 bases and at J to 4 bases, leaving 14 bases not matched to a gene. The CDR3 consists of 17 residues. Germline V lookup: CDR1 SGHRS, CDR2 YFSETQ. CDR3 region: CASSQRTGAVSGYGYTF. The CDR3 DNA is TGCGCCAGCAGCCAACGGACAGGGGCTGTCTCGGGCTATGGCTACACCTTC.

The V call is TRBV11-3, the J call TRBJ2-3; 10 nucleotides align to TRBD1. This CDR3 comprises 15 residues. CDR1 SGHNT and CDR2 YENEEA come from the germline V gene. The V segment lost 3 bases and the J segment 4 bases; nucleotides outside the gene matches: 4. CDR3 in amino acids: CASSLGQGLSDTQYF. For the CDR3, the DNA is TGTGCCAGCAGCTTGGGACAGGGGTTGTCAGATACGCAGTATTTT.

V is TRBV12-5 and J is TRBJ2-2, with 7 bases matching TRBD1. The V gene end was trimmed by 3 bases and the J gene end by 0 bases; junction bases not matched to a gene: 1. Germline CDR1 reads LGHNT; CDR2 reads FRNRAP. The CDR3 length is 15 residues. CDR3 sequence (DNA): TGTGCTAGTGGTTTTGACAGGGCGAACACCGGGGAGCTGTTTTTT. As protein: CASGFDRANTGELFF.

This clone appeared once. The rearrangement joins TRBV5-1 to TRBJ2-7, with 8 bases aligning to TRBD1. Trimming took 3 bases from V and 5 from J; bases not matched to a gene: 7. From germline, CDR1 is SGHRS and CDR2 YFSETQ. The CDR3 covers 14 residues. The CDR3 DNA follows: TGCGCCAGCAGCTGGGACAGGACTACCCACGAGCAGTACTTC. Protein sequence: CASSWDRTTHEQYF.

This clone was counted only a few times. This chain joins TRBV28 and TRBJ2-7, with D perhaps TRBD1 (5 bases). The CDR3 consists of 13 residues. V was trimmed by 7 bases and J by 4 bases, leaving 14 bases between them. The V gene's germline CDR1 is MDHEN and CDR2 SYDVKM. CDR3 in amino acids: CASNVREPYEQYF. In nucleotides, the CDR3 is TGTGCCAGCAATGTCAGGGAACCTTACGAGCAGTACTTC.

The CDR3 region has the DNA TGTGCCAGCAGCCCCCCCTTCCCCGGACAGGGGTACAATGAGCAGTTCTTC. Its protein is CASSPPFPGQGYNEQFF. The chain is built from TRBV7-2 and TRBJ2-1; the match to TRBD1 covers 9 bases. V dropped 5 bases and J dropped 4; count of bases not matched to a gene: 12. The CDR3 spans 17 residues. CDR1 SGHTA and CDR2 FQGNSA come from the germline V gene.

The chain joins TRBV7-2 to TRBJ2-1; D might be TRBD2 (5 bases). The CDR3 consists of 14 residues. V was shortened by 1 base and J by 5 bases, with 9 bases between the two germline ends. Germline CDR1 is SGHTA and CDR2 is FQGNSA. CDR3 coding DNA: TGTGCCAGCAGCTTAGGCCGAGGGAACAATGAGCAGTTCTTC. Its protein product is CASSLGRGNNEQFF.

As concerns this clone: An end of the junction differs from the germline gene, which may be a read error. The sample has other DNA sequences that encode this CDR3 too. V gene TRBV2 combines with J gene TRBJ2-7; 11 bases are shared with TRBD2. CDR1 SNHLY and CDR2 FYNNEI come from the germline V gene. This CDR3 contains 14 residues. The CDR3 DNA reads TGTGCTAGCAGAAAACTAGCGGGGGTCTACGAGCAGTACTTC. Protein product: CASRKLAGVYEQYF.

V gene TRBV7-9 combines with J gene TRBJ1-4; TRBD1 is a possible D gene (6 bases). CDR3 length: 15 residues. V was cut by 3 bases and J by 7 bases, with 15 bases left in between. Looked up from germline, CDR1 is SEHNR and CDR2 is FQNEAQ (reference sequence). Written as DNA, the CDR3 is TGTGCCAGCAGCTTGAGCAGGGGAGGTTCTGAAAAACTGTTTTTT. Encoded protein: CASSLSRGGSEKLFF. Full variable domain (remainder filled in from reference TRBV7-9 and TRBJ1-4): DTGVSQNPRHKITKRGQNVTFRCDPISEHNRLYWYRQTLGQGPEFLTYFQNEAQLEKSRLLSDRFSAERPKGSFSTLEIQRTEQGDSAMYLCASSLSRGGSEKLFFGSGTQLSVL.

This clone appeared a few times. This chain uses TRBV13 with TRBJ1-2, with D possibly being TRBD1 (5 bases). Germline values: CDR1 PRHDT, CDR2 FYEKMQ (reference sequence). Trimming pared 4 bases from V and 5 bases from J, leaving 20 bases between. This CDR3 contains 16 residues. CDR3 loop: CASSSQSPGRPYGYTF. CDR3 DNA: TGTGCCAGCAGCTCCCAATCTCCGGGACGGCCATATGGCTACACCTTC.